The rows below give T cell receptor beta chains drawn from one sample of a study of CXCR3-negative and CXCR3-positive naive CD8 T cells. TCRdb reanalyzed the 5' RACE reads and collapses them to one entry per CDR3 protein, without DNA. The sample includes around 60,000 distinct CDR3 sequences. Sequencing used naive CXCR3+ CD8+ T cells from blood. All receptors derive from a human donor in good health. Some clones in this sample may be carry-over from other donors' samples. The CDR3 runs from the conserved cysteine through the conserved F or W. Fields, in order: CDR3 protein, V gene, J gene.

CDR3: CASRSARYTDTQYF
V: TRBV11-2
J: TRBJ2-3

CDR3: CASNQIGTEAFF
V: TRBV25-1
J: TRBJ1-1

CDR3: CSVPTGSYNEQFF
V: TRBV29-1
J: TRBJ2-1

CDR3: CASSLWRADEQYF
V: TRBV11-2
J: TRBJ2-7

CDR3: CASSIQGRASYEQYF
V: TRBV28
J: TRBJ2-7

CDR3: CSANGGTEAFF
V: TRBV29-1
J: TRBJ1-1

CDR3: CASSEANSPYEQYF
V: TRBV2
J: TRBJ2-7

CDR3: CASSQDNSRNTIYF
V: TRBV4-3
J: TRBJ1-3

CDR3: CASQRGKVDEQYF
V: TRBV2
J: TRBJ2-7

CDR3: CATSLSGTWGYNEQFF
V: TRBV6-1
J: TRBJ2-1

CDR3: CASSQAGRGYEQYF
V: TRBV4-3
J: TRBJ2-7

CDR3: CASSYSLEGKGEQYF
V: TRBV6-6
J: TRBJ2-7

CDR3: CASSLEDGGSYEQYF
V: TRBV7-2
J: TRBJ2-7

CDR3: CASSFGSGGQRNEQFF
V: TRBV6-5
J: TRBJ2-1

CDR3: CASSQGDGYEQYF
V: TRBV4-2
J: TRBJ2-7

CDR3: CASSKQLAGHYNEQFF
V: TRBV21-1
J: TRBJ2-1

CDR3: CASSPSWGRNTGELFF
V: TRBV7-6
J: TRBJ2-2

CDR3: CASAPGVGSYNEQFF
V: TRBV12-3/TRBV12-4
J: TRBJ2-1

CDR3: CASSQVGQGVYGYTF
V: TRBV4-3
J: TRBJ1-2